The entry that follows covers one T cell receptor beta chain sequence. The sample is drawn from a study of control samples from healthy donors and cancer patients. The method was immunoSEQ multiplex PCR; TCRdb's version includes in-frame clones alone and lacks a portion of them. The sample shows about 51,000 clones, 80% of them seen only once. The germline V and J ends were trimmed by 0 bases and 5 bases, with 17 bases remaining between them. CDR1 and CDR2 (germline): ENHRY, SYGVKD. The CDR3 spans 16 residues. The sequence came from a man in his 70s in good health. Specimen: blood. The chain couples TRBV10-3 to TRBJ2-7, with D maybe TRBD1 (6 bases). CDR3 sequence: CAISESLGASSHEQYF. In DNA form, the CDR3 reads TGTGCCATCAGTGAGTCTTTGGGGGCCTCTAGCCACGAGCAGTACTTC.